Presented here are 6 T cell receptor beta chains from one specimen sequenced in a study of identical twins. TCRdb processed the 5' RACE reads anew with MiXCR; each CDR3 protein has one entry. The repertoire has around 250,000 distinct CDR3 sequences, more than 9.5% of them found once; the top ten carry 4% to 5%. In addition, the sample was reused for a study of yellow fever vaccine responses in identical twins.

The sequencing input was memory (CD45RO+) T cells sorted from blood. Source of these receptors: a woman younger than 30 in good health.

The chain links TRBV9 to TRBJ2-2, with D maybe TRBD2 (5 bases). V lost 2 bases, J lost 3 bases, and 14 bases lay in between. Germline CDR1 is SGDLS and CDR2 is YYNGEE. The CDR3 sequence is 16 residues long. The CDR3 DNA reads TGTGCCAGCAGCGTGCGACCCGGGAAGTACACCGGGGAGCTGTTTTTT. Protein product: CASSVRPGKYTGELFF.

This clonotype was picked up a small number of times. The rearrangement uses TRBV2 and TRBJ2-5, with D maybe TRBD2 (6 bases). V was clipped by 0 bases and J by 5 bases, with 10 bases between them. The germline V gene has CDR1 SNHLY and CDR2 FYNNEI. The CDR3 contains 14 residues. This CDR3 reads CASSEAPRGETQYF. The CDR3, as DNA: TGTGCCAGCAGTGAAGCGCCTCGGGGGGAGACCCAGTACTTC.

The rearrangement links TRBV20-1 to TRBJ2-1; 15 bases fit TRBD2. The V gene's germline CDR1 is DFQATT and CDR2 SNEGSKA (reference sequence). V was pared by 0 bases and J by 0 bases, with 9 bases of the junction left unmatched. The CDR3 is 20 residues long. The CDR3 coding sequence is TGCAGTGCTAGAGATTCGGCGGGACTAGCGGGGGGAAGCTCCTACAATGAGCAGTTCTTC. Encoded protein: CSARDSAGLAGGSSYNEQFF.

This clonotype was counted a few times. The V gene is TRBV29-1, the J gene TRBJ2-7; 14 bases agree with TRBD2. Germline assignment: CDR1 SQVTM and CDR2 ANQGSEA. V shed 6 bases, J shed 9 bases, and the junction held 10 bases outside the gene matches. The CDR3 totals 14 residues. The CDR3 nucleotides are TGCAGCGTGATCGGGACTAGCGGGAGAATCGCGCAGTACTTC. Encoded protein: CSVIGTSGRIAQYF.

This chain joins TRBV12-3 or TRBV12-4 and TRBJ2-6, with D perhaps being TRBD1 or TRBD2 (6 bases each). This CDR3 spans 18 amino acids. V was clipped by 5 bases and J by 2 bases, with 19 bases between them. Written as DNA, the CDR3 is TGTGCCAGCAGTATTACAGGGACTTGGGTTCCTGGGGCCAACGTCCTGACTTTC. Translation gives CASSITGTWVPGANVLTF.

This clonotype was observed many times. The chain joins TRBV2 to TRBJ2-3; D possibly corresponds to TRBD2 (6 bases). The CDR3 covers 14 residues. The germline gives CDR1 SNHLY, CDR2 FYNNEI. The V end was cut by 6 bases, the J end by 0 bases, with 10 bases between. The CDR3 sequence is CASRTGTSTDTQYF. CDR3 DNA sequence: TGTGCCAGCAGAACCGGGACTAGCACAGATACGCAGTATTTT.